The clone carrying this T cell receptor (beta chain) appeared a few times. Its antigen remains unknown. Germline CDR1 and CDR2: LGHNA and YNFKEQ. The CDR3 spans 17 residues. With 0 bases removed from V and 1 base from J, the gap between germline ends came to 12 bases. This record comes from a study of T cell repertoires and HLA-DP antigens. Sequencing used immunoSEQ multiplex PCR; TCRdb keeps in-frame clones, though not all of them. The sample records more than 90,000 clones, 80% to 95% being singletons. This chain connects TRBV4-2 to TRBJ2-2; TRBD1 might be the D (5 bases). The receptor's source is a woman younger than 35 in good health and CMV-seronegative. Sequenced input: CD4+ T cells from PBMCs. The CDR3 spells CASSQDVPGRNTGELFF. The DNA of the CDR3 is TGTGCCAGCAGCCAAGACGTACCAGGGCGGAACACCGGGGAGCTGTTTTTT.